A single sample is the source of the 16 T cell receptor beta chains below, sequenced in a study of blood T cell repertoires in COVID-19. Sequencing used immunoSEQ multiplex PCR; TCRdb keeps in-frame clones, though not all of them. Among 200,000 to 300,000 clones listed, around 90% were seen once. Sequencing was done on a sample of peripheral blood. The source of these receptors is a person under 35 with COVID-19, enrolled during active disease.

V usage is TRBV25-1 and J usage is TRBJ1-1; the D gene is possibly TRBD1 (5 bases). The CDR3 spans 13 residues. V lost 8 bases and J lost 4, with 14 bases in between. In germline, CDR1 is MGHDK, CDR2 SYGVNS. The CDR3 nucleotides read TGTGCCAGCCTCCCGGGGGTGGGCACTGAAGCTTTCTTT. Amino acid sequence: CASLPGVGTEAFF.

V gene TRBV27 combines with J gene TRBJ1-1; D may be TRBD1 (5 bases). Trimming pared 3 bases from V and 7 bases from J, leaving 15 bases between. Germline V gene data show CDR1 as MNHEY and CDR2 as SMNVEV (reference sequence). This CDR3 is built from 14 residues. DNA of the CDR3: TGTGCCAGCAGTTTGGGACGGGGGTATGGTGAAGCTTTCTTT. Translating it yields CASSLGRGYGEAFF.

J is TRBJ2-1 and V is TRBV6-5, with D unclear. Deletions cut 4 bases from V and 0 bases from J, with 7 bases between. The length of the CDR3 is 14 residues. Looked up from germline, CDR1 is MNHEY and CDR2 is SVGAGI. Here the CDR3 DNA reads TGTGCCAGCAGTTCCCGGAGCTCCTACAATGAGCAGTTCTTC. This codes for CASSSRSSYNEQFF.

The V and J genes are TRBV5-5 and TRBJ1-2; maybe TRBD1 (5 bases). CDR1 is SGHKS and CDR2 is YYEKEE in the germline V gene (reference sequence). Trimming took 4 bases from V and 2 from J, leaving 15 bases between them. The CDR3 extends over 15 amino acids. The CDR3 reads CASSPGSGGNYGYTF. As DNA, the CDR3 is TGTGCCAGCAGCCCCGGGTCGGGGGGGAACTATGGCTACACCTTC.

The gene calls are TRBV2 and TRBJ2-6, with D possibly being TRBD2 (6 bases). The CDR3 is 14 amino acids. The V and J ends lost 7 bases and 0 bases respectively, with 7 bases between them. CDR1 and CDR2 (germline): SNHLY, FYNNEI. The CDR3 spells CASIGSSGANVLTF. CDR3 nucleotides: TGTGCCAGCATCGGGAGCTCTGGGGCCAACGTCCTGACTTTC.

The CDR3: CSVVLRLANSYEQYF. The CDR3 coding sequence is TGCAGCGTTGTCCTACGGCTAGCGAACTCCTACGAGCAGTACTTC. The chain links TRBV29-1 to TRBJ2-7; D perhaps matches TRBD2 (6 bases). CDR1 SQVTM and CDR2 ANQGSEA come from the germline V gene. The CDR3 contains 15 residues. Trimming took off 4 bases at V and 0 bases at J, with 16 bases between the two ends.

The J gene is TRBJ2-5, the V gene TRBV9; TRBD2 agrees at 11 bases. This CDR3 has 16 amino acids. Germline V lookup: CDR1 SGDLS, CDR2 YYNGEE. The junction had 6 bases not matched to a gene; V was cut back by 3 bases and J by 2 bases. The CDR3 DNA is TGTGCCAGCAGCGCGACGACTAGCGGGGCTCAAGAGACCCAGTACTTC. It is translated as CASSATTSGAQETQYF.

This chain connects TRBV19 to TRBJ1-5, with 8 bases lining up with TRBD1. Germline assignment: CDR1 LNHDA and CDR2 SQIVND (reference sequence). The ends lost 5 bases at V and 5 bases at J; junction bases unmatched: 8. The CDR3 runs 15 residues. The DNA of the CDR3 is TGTGCCAGTAGTTTGGAAGGACAGGGTGATCAGCCCCAGCATTTT. Its translation: CASSLEGQGDQPQHF.

The rearrangement joins TRBV5-6 to TRBJ2-1; 8 nucleotides match TRBD1. Germline V CDR1 and CDR2: SGHDT, YYEEEE. Trimming removed 3 bases from V and 0 bases from J; junction bases left unmatched: 2. This CDR3 comprises 15 residues. This CDR3 is CASSWTGFSYNEQFF. CDR3 nucleotide sequence: TGTGCCAGCAGCTGGACAGGGTTCTCCTACAATGAGCAGTTCTTC.

This clone occurred once. The rearrangement uses TRBV6-5 and TRBJ1-3; D not resolved. Trimming removed 5 bases from V and 0 bases from J, with 8 bases in between. Per the germline V gene, CDR1 is MNHEY and CDR2 is SVGAGI. The length of the CDR3 is 14 residues. As DNA, the CDR3 is TGTGCCAGCAGTAGTGGGAGCTCTGGAAACACCATATATTTT. It specifies CASSSGSSGNTIYF.

This chain connects TRBV7-6 to TRBJ2-1, with D perhaps matching TRBD2 (6 bases). The V end was cut by 6 bases, the J end by 2 bases, with 14 bases between. The length of the CDR3 is 15 residues. Germline V lookup: CDR1 SGHVS, CDR2 FNYEAQ. The CDR3 DNA reads as TGTGCCAGCAGTGGGATTGGCGGGACCTACAATGAGCAGTTCTTC. It translates to CASSGIGGTYNEQFF.

The V gene is TRBV6-1, the J gene TRBJ2-5, with a possible D match to TRBD1 (6 bases). CDR3 length equals 16 residues. The V end lost 3 bases, the J end lost 3 bases, and 17 bases lay between the germline ends. Germline V gene data show CDR1 as MNHNS and CDR2 as SASEGT. CDR3: CASSDSWGRTKETQYF. The CDR3 bases are TGTGCCAGCAGTGATAGTTGGGGGCGAACCAAAGAGACCCAGTACTTC.

The chain has TRBV28 and TRBJ2-7; 7 positions match TRBD2. This CDR3 contains 15 residues. The ends lost 4 bases at V and 0 bases at J; junction bases unmatched: 6. Per the germline V gene, CDR1 is MDHEN and CDR2 is SYDVKM. CDR3 region: CASSSLAEGSYEQYF. The CDR3 region has the DNA TGTGCCAGCAGTTCCCTAGCGGAGGGCTCCTACGAGCAGTACTTC. The full variable domain, rest sourced from reference TRBV28 and TRBJ2-7, is DVKVTQSSRYLVKRTGEKVFLECVQDMDHENMFWYRQDPGLGLRLIYFSYDVKMKEKGDIPEGYSVSREKKERFSLILESASTNQTSMYLCASSSLAEGSYEQYFGPGTRLTVT.

V and J are TRBV4-1 and TRBJ1-1; no clear D gene. The germline V and J ends were trimmed by 3 bases and 3 bases, with 8 bases remaining between them. This CDR3 is built from 13 residues. The germline V gene encodes CDR1 MGHRA and CDR2 YSYEKL. DNA for the CDR3: TGCGCCAGCAGCCATATCGGGGACACTGAAGCTTTCTTT. It yields the protein CASSHIGDTEAFF.

This sequence joins TRBV9 and TRBJ1-5; 9 bases line up with TRBD1. CDR3 length equals 15 residues. Looked up from germline, CDR1 is SGDLS and CDR2 is YYNGEE. The ends lost 4 bases at V and 0 bases at J; junction bases unmatched: 2. The DNA of the CDR3 is TGTGCCAGCAGCCGGACAGGGGATAGCAATCAGCCCCAGCATTTT. Its protein product is CASSRTGDSNQPQHF.

As DNA, the CDR3 is TGTGCCAGTAGGACAGGGGCAGACACCGGGGAGCTGTTTTTT. Translating gives CASRTGADTGELFF. The chain uses TRBV2 and TRBJ2-2; 9 bases match TRBD1. The V segment lost 9 bases and the J segment 3 bases; nucleotides outside the gene matches: 5. Germline V gives CDR1 SNHLY, CDR2 FYNNEI. The CDR3 totals 14 residues.